This T cell receptor (beta chain) was recovered during a study of blood T cell repertoires in COVID-19. The wider study: Collection of acute and convalescent COVID-19 samples took place in the United States, Italy and Spain. Sources were T cells, B-cell-depleted T cells, or PBMCs; the material itself was cDNA or gDNA.

In the authors' workflow: For nucleated cells, counts were estimated from reference gene primer amplification. Repertoires were generated with immunoSEQ multiplex PCR, while TCRdb's copy carries only in-frame clones and drops some. V, J and clone size are those of that table, while D and trimming were read from the DNA. The sample comprises more than 95,000 clones, roughly 76% of which are singletons, and 7.5% to 10% rests with the top ten. The ends were cut back, 2 bases at V and 2 bases at J, with 8 bases in the middle. This CDR3 comprises 13 residues. CDR1 and CDR2 (germline): SGHNT, YYREEE (reference sequence).

The receptor's source is an older woman with acute or convalescent COVID-19. The chain employs TRBV5-4 and TRBJ2-7; a possible D gene is TRBD1 (5 bases). The source material was peripheral blood. CDR3 region: CASSLPGTYEQYF. As DNA, the CDR3 is TGTGCCAGCAGCTTACCAGGGACCTACGAGCAGTACTTC.